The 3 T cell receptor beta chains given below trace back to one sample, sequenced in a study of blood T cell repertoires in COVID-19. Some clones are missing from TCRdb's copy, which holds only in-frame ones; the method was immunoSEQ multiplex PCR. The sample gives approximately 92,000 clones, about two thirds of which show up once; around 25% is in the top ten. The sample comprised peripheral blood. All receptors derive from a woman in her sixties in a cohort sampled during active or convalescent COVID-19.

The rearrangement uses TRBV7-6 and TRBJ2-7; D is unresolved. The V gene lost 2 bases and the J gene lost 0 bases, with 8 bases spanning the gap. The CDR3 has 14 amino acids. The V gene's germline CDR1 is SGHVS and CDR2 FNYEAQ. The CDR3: CASSLHISSYEQYF. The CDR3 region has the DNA TGTGCCAGCAGCTTACACATATCCTCCTACGAGCAGTACTTC.

Here the CDR3 reads CASSHPRGWTEAFF. As DNA, the CDR3 is TGCGCCAGCAGCCACCCCAGGGGGTGGACTGAAGCTTTCTTT. The rearrangement uses TRBV4-1 and TRBJ1-1, with 7 positions matching TRBD1. Germline V CDR1 and CDR2: MGHRA, YSYEKL. The length of the CDR3 is 14 residues. Losses at the gene ends were 3 bases for V and 5 bases for J; bases not matched to a gene: 6.

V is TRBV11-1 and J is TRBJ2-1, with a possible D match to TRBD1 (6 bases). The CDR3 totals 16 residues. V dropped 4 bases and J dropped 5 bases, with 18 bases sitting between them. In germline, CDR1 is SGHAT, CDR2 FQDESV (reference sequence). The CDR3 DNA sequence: TGTGCCAGCAGCTCCAAAAGGGGGAAAGAGAACAATGAGCAGTTCTTC. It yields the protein CASSSKRGKENNEQFF.